This passage covers 15 T cell receptor beta chains from one sample sequenced in a study of blood T cell repertoires in COVID-19. Assay: immunoSEQ multiplex PCR; the TCRdb copy retains only in-frame clones and omits some. The sample contains around 250,000 clones, more than 70% of which appear only once. The material sequenced was peripheral blood. Source of these receptors: an elderly man with acute or convalescent COVID-19.

The chain has TRBV10-2 and TRBJ1-2; TRBD1 aligns across 11 bases. Germline V gene sequence: CDR1 WSHSY, CDR2 SAAADI. V shed 11 bases and J 7 bases; nucleotides not matched to a gene: 15. This CDR3 is 15 amino acids long. CDR3 coding DNA: TGCGCCGTAGGTACCGGGACAGGGGGATCTGGTGGCTACACCTTC. Its protein product is CAVGTGTGGSGGYTF.

The rearrangement links TRBV2 to TRBJ2-3; TRBD2 matches 9 bases. The CDR3 sequence is 15 residues long. Germline V gene data show CDR1 as SNHLY and CDR2 as FYNNEI. Trimming at V came to 4 bases and at J to 1 base, leaving 3 bases not matched to a gene. Written as DNA, the CDR3 is TGTGCCAGCAGTGTAAGGACTAGCGGCACAGATACGCAGTATTTT. Translating it yields CASSVRTSGTDTQYF.

V and J are TRBV7-8 and TRBJ1-5; D not resolved. Germline V gene sequence: CDR1 SGHVS, CDR2 FQNEAQ. The CDR3 has 15 amino acids. Trimming removed 5 bases from V and 4 bases from J, with 15 bases in between. The CDR3 loop is CASSLSWEANQPQHF. The DNA of the CDR3 is TGTGCCAGCAGCCTGTCTTGGGAGGCAAATCAGCCCCAGCATTTT.

The rearrangement links TRBV6-5 to TRBJ2-5; TRBD1 aligns across 7 bases. From germline, CDR1 is MNHEY and CDR2 SVGAGI. The CDR3 contains 15 residues. Trimming removed 0 bases from V and 5 bases from J; junction bases left unmatched: 6. The DNA for the CDR3 is TGTGCCAGCAGTTACTCCACAGGGGCCCGGGAGACCCAGTACTTC. It specifies CASSYSTGARETQYF.

V gene TRBV7-2 combines with J gene TRBJ2-5, with D maybe TRBD2 (6 bases). CDR1 and CDR2 from the germline V gene are SGHTA and FQGNSA. The CDR3 contains 14 residues. The V end lost 5 bases, the J end lost 3 bases, and 13 bases lay between the germline ends. CDR3 DNA: TGTGCCAGCAGCCTTTCTGCGGGGAAAGAGACCCAGTACTTC. It is translated as CASSLSAGKETQYF.

CDR3 DNA sequence: TGTGCCAGCAGTTGGCGGGACAGGTCTCAAACTTTCTTT. It translates to CASSWRDRSQTFF. The chain employs TRBV6-5 and TRBJ1-1, with 8 nucleotides matching TRBD1. CDR1 and CDR2 from the germline V gene are MNHEY and SVGAGI. The CDR3 is 13 residues long. Trimming cost V 4 bases and J 12 bases; bases outside gene matches: 10.

This chain connects TRBV6-2 or TRBV6-3 to TRBJ1-2, with D possibly being TRBD1 (5 bases). The CDR3 is 13 residues long. V gave up 6 bases and J gave up 4 bases, with 12 bases separating them. CDR1 MNHEY and CDR2 SVGEGT come from the germline V gene. The CDR3 DNA reads TGTGCCAGCAGCCACCAGGGTAGCTATGGCTACACCTTC. Translated: CASSHQGSYGYTF.

The rearrangement uses TRBV18 and TRBJ1-5, with 7 bases matching TRBD1. J was trimmed by 7 bases and V by 6 bases; bases with no gene match: 9. Germline CDR1 reads KGHSH; CDR2 reads LQKENI. This CDR3 region has 14 residues. The CDR3 DNA reads TGTGCCAGCTCTCCAAGGACAGGAGACCAGCCCCAGCATTTT. Residues: CASSPRTGDQPQHF. The whole variable domain, filled in from reference TRBV18 and TRBJ1-5, reads NAGVMQNPRHLVRRRGQEARLRCSPMKGHSHVYWYRQLPEEGLKFMVYLQKENIIDESGMPKERFSAEFPKEGPSILRIQQVVRGDSAAYFCASSPRTGDQPQHFGDGTRLSIL.

The chain carries TRBV9 and TRBJ1-2, with TRBD1 as a possible D gene (6 bases). Trimming took 2 bases from V and 0 from J, leaving 14 bases between them. CDR3 size: 16 residues. CDR1 is SGDLS, CDR2 YYNGEE, per germline. The CDR3 DNA follows: TGTGCCAGCAGCGTTGGGACAATCGATTCTAACTATGGCTACACCTTC. Protein product: CASSVGTIDSNYGYTF.

The chain recombines TRBV28 with TRBJ2-2; 11 nucleotides line up with TRBD2. Germline trimming cut 4 bases from V and 1 base from J; bases unmatched to any gene: 5. In germline, CDR1 is MDHEN, CDR2 SYDVKM. There are 17 residues in the CDR3. CDR3 coding DNA: TGTGCCAGCAGTTCACCGGGACTAGCGGAGAACACCGGGGAGCTGTTTTTT. Protein: CASSSPGLAENTGELFF.

The chain recombines TRBV6-5 with TRBJ1-5, with D perhaps matching TRBD1 (5 bases). V was pared by 2 bases and J by 6 bases, with 11 bases between. This CDR3 has 14 residues. CDR1 and CDR2 from the germline V gene are MNHEY and SVGAGI. DNA for the CDR3: TGTGCCAGCAGTTACGCGGCAGGGCGTCAGCCCCAGCATTTT. Protein: CASSYAAGRQPQHF.

The V gene is TRBV2, the J gene TRBJ2-1, with D tentatively TRBD1 (6 bases). The CDR3 runs 15 residues. From germline, CDR1 is SNHLY and CDR2 FYNNEI. V lost 6 bases to trimming and J lost 0 bases, with 12 bases between them. The DNA of the CDR3 is TGTGCCAGCAGCGAGGGGGTCTTCTCCTACAATGAGCAGTTCTTC. Protein sequence: CASSEGVFSYNEQFF.

Details on this clone: Other nucleotide sequences in the sample specify the same CDR3. In DNA form, the CDR3 reads TGTGCCAGCAGCGTAGGGGGCGGAAACACCATATATTTT. Translation gives CASSVGGGNTIYF. The V call is TRBV9, the J call TRBJ1-3; TRBD1 might be the D (5 bases). CDR3 size: 13 residues. Deletions cut 0 bases from V and 4 bases from J, with 5 bases between. Germline V gene data show CDR1 as SGDLS and CDR2 as YYNGEE. Full variable domain (missing parts from reference TRBV9 and TRBJ1-3): DSGVTQTPKHLITATGQRVTLRCSPRSGDLSVYWYQQSLDQGLQFLIQYYNGEERAKGNILERFSAQQFPDLHSELNLSSLELGDSALYFCASSVGGGNTIYFGEGSWLTVV.

The table lists this clone with many counts. V and J are TRBV6-5 and TRBJ2-7; no firm D call. V shed 5 bases and J shed 4 bases, with 15 bases lying between them. The CDR3 is made up of 14 amino acids. Germline values: CDR1 MNHEY, CDR2 SVGAGI. The CDR3 spells CASSLTRLLYEQYF. The CDR3, as DNA: TGTGCCAGCAGTCTAACCCGACTTCTTTACGAGCAGTACTTC.

J is TRBJ1-6 and V is TRBV3-1 (or the pseudogene TRBV3-2); D is possibly TRBD1 (6 bases). Trimming shortened V by 5 bases and J by 9 bases, and 17 bases separated the two germline ends. Germline CDR1 reads LGHDT; CDR2 reads YNNKEL (reference sequence). This CDR3 has 15 amino acids. CDR3 coding DNA: TGTGCCAGCAGCGCCCGAGGGGGGGGCAGTTCACCCCTCCACTTT. Protein: CASSARGGGSSPLHF.